These T cell receptor beta chains were read from a single sample in a study of control samples from healthy donors and cancer patients. The assay was immunoSEQ multiplex PCR, and TCRdb's table has in-frame clones only and misses some. The sample has 80,000 to 100,000 clones; around nine tenths are singletons. Sample: blood. The receptors come from a man in his thirties or forties in good health. Each CDR3 is given with its conserved first and last residue. A D gene is named only where the DNA matches it firmly. Clone size is shown for a subset of rows, as once, few, many or a class of expanded clone.

clone size	V gene	D gene	J gene	CDR3 DNA	CDR3 protein
-	TRBV7-3	-	TRBJ2-1	TGTGCCAGCAGCTCTCCCGGGACACCAAGATTGGGGCTGTTCTTC	CASSSPGTPRLGLFF
-	TRBV5-1	-	TRBJ2-7	TGCGCCAGCAGGGTGGCGACCTCCTACGAGCAGTACTTC	CASRVATSYEQYF
-	TRBV7-9	-	TRBJ2-1	TGTGCCAGCAGCTTAGGAGGAGGTGAGCAGTTCTTC	CASSLGGGEQFF
-	TRBV7-6	TRBD1	TRBJ1-1	TGTGCCAGCAGCTTAGAGTCCAGGGGGGACACTGAAGCTTTCTTT	CASSLESRGDTEAFF
-	TRBV9	-	TRBJ2-3	TGTGCCAGCAGCGTAGCTTCGGGAAAAACAGATACGCAGTATTTT	CASSVASGKTDTQYF
few	TRBV7-2	-	TRBJ2-3	TGTGCCAGCAGCTTAGGATGGCAGGATACGCAGTATTTT	CASSLGWQDTQYF
once	TRBV7-9	TRBD1	TRBJ1-4	TGTGCCAGCAGCCTAGGGACAGGGGCATCTGCGGGGGAAAAACTGTTTTTT	CASSLGTGASAGEKLFF
-	TRBV6-2/TRBV6-3	-	TRBJ2-7	TGTGCCAGCAGTTACTCTCAAACAGGGTACGAGCAGTACTTC	CASSYSQTGYEQYF
-	TRBV30	-	TRBJ1-4	TGTGCCTGGAGTGTCTGGGGGACTAATGAAAAACTGTTTTTT	CAWSVWGTNEKLFF
-	TRBV6-5	TRBD1	TRBJ1-1	TGTGCCAGCATGAGACAGGGGGTTACTGAAGCTTTCTTT	CASMRQGVTEAFF
-	TRBV6-5	-	TRBJ2-1	TGTGCCAGCAGTACGACAGTGGATGAGCAGTTCTTC	CASSTTVDEQFF
-	TRBV10-2	-	TRBJ1-3	TGCGCCAGCAGTGAGTCGGAGTTCGGGAACACCATATATTTT	CASSESEFGNTIYF
-	TRBV27	-	TRBJ2-3	TGTGCCAGCAGAGTGGGCGGGAGCACAGATACGCAGTATTTT	CASRVGGSTDTQYF
-	TRBV27	-	TRBJ1-5	TGTGCCAGCAGTTTAGGGGGGGATCAGCCCCAGCATTTT	CASSLGGDQPQHF
-	TRBV2	-	TRBJ1-1	TGTGCCGGCACCGTGATCGGAGTTACTGAAGCTTTCTTT	CAGTVIGVTEAFF
once	TRBV2	-	TRBJ1-4	TGTGCCAGCAAACGCGGTGAAAAACTGTTTTTT	CASKRGEKLFF
few	TRBV3-1/TRBV3-2	-	TRBJ2-3	TGTGCCAGCAGCCAGGGGTATGATACGCAGTATTTT	CASSQGYDTQYF
-	TRBV6-6	TRBD2	TRBJ2-2	TGTGCCAGCAGTTTTCCGGGGGGTGCCGGGGAGCTGTTTTTT	CASSFPGGAGELFF
-	TRBV29-1	TRBD1	TRBJ2-1	TGCAGCGTTGAGGACAGGGGTTACAATGAGCAGTTCTTC	CSVEDRGYNEQFF
-	TRBV7-2	TRBD2	TRBJ2-7	TGTGCCAGCAGCCTGACTAGCGGGTTATTCTACGAGCAGTACTTC	CASSLTSGLFYEQYF
-	TRBV7-3	-	TRBJ2-3	TGTGCCAGCAGCGGGGGCGGGATTAGCACAGATACGCAGTATTTT	CASSGGGISTDTQYF
-	TRBV21-1	-	TRBJ2-1	TGTGCCAGCAGCTCCCGGGACGGACACAATGAGCAGTTCTTC	CASSSRDGHNEQFF
-	TRBV10-3	-	TRBJ2-3	TGTGCCATCAGCCAGCGGACCAGGGGGGGATCCGCGGATACGCAGTATTTT	CAISQRTRGGSADTQYF
-	TRBV7-2	TRBD2	TRBJ2-5	TGTGCCAGCAGCCCGCCGGCGGGAGGGGAAGAGACCCAGTACTTC	CASSPPAGGEETQYF
-	TRBV19	TRBD2	TRBJ2-2	TGTGCCAGTAGTAAAGGACTAGCGGGAACCACCGGGGAGCTGTTTTTT	CASSKGLAGTTGELFF
-	TRBV3-1/TRBV3-2	-	TRBJ1-6	TGTGCCAGCAGCCGTCCAGGAAGGGGGAATTCACCCCTCCACTTT	CASSRPGRGNSPLHF
-	TRBV7-9	TRBD1	TRBJ1-1	TGTGCCAGCAGACCCCGGACAGGGAACACTGAAGCTTTCTTT	CASRPRTGNTEAFF
-	TRBV24-1	-	TRBJ2-2	TGTGCCACCAGGGGGGGAAGGGGGGCCGGGGAGCTGTTTTTT	CATRGGRGAGELFF
-	TRBV5-1	-	TRBJ2-5	TGCGCCAGCAGCTTGGTGCGAGAGACCCAGTACTTC	CASSLVRETQYF
-	TRBV30	TRBD1	TRBJ1-4	TGTGCCTGGAGCTGGACAGGGCGGTATGAAAAACTGTTTTTT	CAWSWTGRYEKLFF
-	TRBV7-2	TRBD2	TRBJ2-7	TGTGCCAGCAGCTTTAGCATAGCTAGCGGGGGCACCTACGAGCAGTACTTC	CASSFSIASGGTYEQYF
-	TRBV11-2	-	TRBJ1-1	TGTGCCAGCAGCTACCAGGGCATGAACACTGAAGCTTTCTTT	CASSYQGMNTEAFF
-	TRBV6-5	-	TRBJ1-5	TGTGCCACGAACGCTGGCAGGACTTACAATCAGCCCCAGCATTTT	CATNAGRTYNQPQHF
-	TRBV2	TRBD1	TRBJ1-4	TGTGCCAGCAGTAACAGGGGGCCTAATGAAAAACTGTTTTTT	CASSNRGPNEKLFF
-	TRBV15	TRBD1	TRBJ2-2	TGTGCCACCAGCAGAGGAACAGGGGAGAAGGCCGGGGAGCTGTTTTTT	CATSRGTGEKAGELFF
once	TRBV11-3	TRBD2	TRBJ2-3	TGTGCCACCTCGGGAGGGTCTACAGATACGCAGTATTTT	CATSGGSTDTQYF
-	TRBV19	TRBD2	TRBJ2-1	TGTGCCAGCCGGAGGGGGGGAGCGGGAGGGCCCGCTGAGCAGTTCTTC	CASRRGGAGGPAEQFF
-	TRBV24-1	-	TRBJ2-5	TGTGCCACCAGTGGAATTGGGGTCTTCGGCCAAGAGACTCAGTACTTC	CATSGIGVFGQETQYF
-	TRBV14	TRBD1	TRBJ2-1	TGTGCCAGCAGCCAATTTAGACCCGGGACAGCTTACAATGAGCAGTTCTTC	CASSQFRPGTAYNEQFF
-	TRBV12-5	-	TRBJ2-7	TGTGCTAGTGGTGATAGAAACAGGGCCTACGAGCAGTACTTC	CASGDRNRAYEQYF
-	TRBV18	-	TRBJ1-1	TGTGCCAGCTCCAGCTTTTTTGGAAAGGGCGGCTCGGGGACTGAAGCTTTCTTT	CASSSFFGKGGSGTEAFF
-	TRBV7-2	-	TRBJ1-1	TGTGCCAGCAGCTTAGTATCGGGGACTGAAGCTTTCTTT	CASSLVSGTEAFF
-	TRBV4-3	-	TRBJ2-3	TGCGCCAGCAGCCCAATGGACCCTAGTGTCGGTTACACAGATACGCAGTATTTT	CASSPMDPSVGYTDTQYF
-	TRBV7-7	-	TRBJ2-3	TGTGCCAGCAGCTTACCCTGCCGCGGGGCGCGAATAAGCACAGATACGCAGTATTTT	CASSLPCRGARISTDTQYF
-	TRBV4-2	-	TRBJ1-1	TGTGCCAGCAGCCAAGACAGGGCGGGTAGGGGCACTGAAGCTTTCTTT	CASSQDRAGRGTEAFF
-	TRBV14	TRBD1	TRBJ1-4	TGTGCCAGCAGCCAAGTTACAGGGGGCCGTGAAAAACTGTTTTTT	CASSQVTGGREKLFF
-	TRBV19	-	TRBJ2-1	TGTGCCAGTAGTTCTCGAAAGGGGTCTTCGAGCTCCTACAATGAGCAGTTCTTC	CASSSRKGSSSSYNEQFF
-	TRBV4-1	-	TRBJ1-3	TGCGCCAGCAGCCAAGTTGGGACATTGACCGGAAACACCATATATTTT	CASSQVGTLTGNTIYF
-	TRBV3-1/TRBV3-2	-	TRBJ1-6	TGTGCCAGCAGCCAAGACCTTGGGGGAAGGGCCCTCCACTTT	CASSQDLGGRALHF
-	TRBV4-2	TRBD1	TRBJ1-1	TGTGCCAGCAGCCAAGATCTGCCGGGACAGCGAGGGACTGAAGCTTTCTTT	CASSQDLPGQRGTEAFF
-	TRBV5-1	-	TRBJ2-3	TGCGCCAGCAGCCGCACACGTGGGTGGGACGACACAGATACGCAGTATTTT	CASSRTRGWDDTDTQYF
-	TRBV3-1/TRBV3-2	-	TRBJ2-7	TGTGCCAGCAGCCAAGATATGAGTACCTACGAGCAGTACTTC	CASSQDMSTYEQYF
-	TRBV2	-	TRBJ1-5	TGTGCCAGCAGCCCGAGGGGGGGTTGGGATCAGCCCCAGCATTTT	CASSPRGGWDQPQHF